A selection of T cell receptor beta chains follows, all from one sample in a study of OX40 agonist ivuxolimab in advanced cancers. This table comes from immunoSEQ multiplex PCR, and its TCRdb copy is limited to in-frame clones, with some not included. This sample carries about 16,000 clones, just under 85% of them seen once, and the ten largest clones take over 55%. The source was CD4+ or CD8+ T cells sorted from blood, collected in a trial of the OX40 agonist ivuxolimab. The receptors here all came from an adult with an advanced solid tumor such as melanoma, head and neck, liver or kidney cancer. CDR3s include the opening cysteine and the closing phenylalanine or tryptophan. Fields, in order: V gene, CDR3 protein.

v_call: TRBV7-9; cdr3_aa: CASSLAGDYEQYF
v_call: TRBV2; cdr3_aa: CAVPSGGPKETQYF
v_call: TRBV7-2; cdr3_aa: CASSLAPGTDTQYF
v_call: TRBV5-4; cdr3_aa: CASSLRLAGPSGELFF
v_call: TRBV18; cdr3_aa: CASSPGNPDYGYTF
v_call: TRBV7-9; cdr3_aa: CASSSGLAGKSSYEQYF
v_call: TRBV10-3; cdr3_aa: CAISEPTAPGANTQYF
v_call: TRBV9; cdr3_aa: CASSPPVSYEQYF
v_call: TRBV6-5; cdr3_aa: CASSYETDGETQYF
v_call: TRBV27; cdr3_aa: CASSSRGSNSNEQFF